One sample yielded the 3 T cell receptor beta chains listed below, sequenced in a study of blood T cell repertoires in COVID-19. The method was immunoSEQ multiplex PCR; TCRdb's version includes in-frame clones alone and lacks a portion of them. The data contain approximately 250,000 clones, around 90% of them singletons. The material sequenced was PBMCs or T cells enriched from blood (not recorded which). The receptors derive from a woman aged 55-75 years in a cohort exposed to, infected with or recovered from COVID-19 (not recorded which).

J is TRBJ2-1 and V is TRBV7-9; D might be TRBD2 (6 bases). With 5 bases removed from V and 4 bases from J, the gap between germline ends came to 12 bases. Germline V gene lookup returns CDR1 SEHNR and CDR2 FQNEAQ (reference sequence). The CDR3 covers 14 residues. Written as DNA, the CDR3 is TGTGCCAGCAGCGGGGGGACCTCTTACAATGAGCAGTTCTTC. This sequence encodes CASSGGTSYNEQFF.

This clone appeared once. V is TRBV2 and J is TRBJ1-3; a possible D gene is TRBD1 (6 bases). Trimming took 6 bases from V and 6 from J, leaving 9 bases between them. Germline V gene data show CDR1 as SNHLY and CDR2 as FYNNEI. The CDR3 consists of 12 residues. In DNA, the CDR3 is TGTGCCAGCAGCACAGGGCTAAACACCATATATTTT. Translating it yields CASSTGLNTIYF.

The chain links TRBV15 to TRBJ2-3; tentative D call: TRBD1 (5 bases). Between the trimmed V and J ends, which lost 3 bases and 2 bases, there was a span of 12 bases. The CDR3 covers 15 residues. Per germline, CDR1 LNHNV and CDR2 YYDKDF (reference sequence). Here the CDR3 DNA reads TGTGCCACCAGCAGCACAACAGGCTACACAGATACGCAGTATTTT. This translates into CATSSTTGYTDTQYF.